This T cell receptor (beta chain) derives from a study of OX40 agonist ivuxolimab in advanced cancers. About the research overall: Ivuxolimab, an antibody acting as an agonist of OX40 (CD134), was used to treat patients. Study-wide results and caveats: Circulating CD4+ and CD8+ T cells showed clonal expansion by week 6 at 0.1 to 3.0 mg/kg.

About this clone itself: Its target is not known.

The table came from immunoSEQ multiplex PCR; TCRdb's copy has only in-frame clones and leaves some out. The sample shows 85,000 to 100,000 clones, just under 95% of them seen only once. The CDR3 consists of 14 residues. Germline loops: CDR1 SGHNT, CDR2 YYREEE (reference sequence). Trimming removed 0 bases at V and 7 bases at J, with 11 bases between. Sequenced material: CD4+ or CD8+ T cells sorted from blood, taken in a trial of the OX40 agonist ivuxolimab. The TCR originated in an adult with an advanced solid tumor such as melanoma, head and neck, liver or kidney cancer. The chain links TRBV5-4 to TRBJ1-5; D is unresolved. The CDR3 DNA reads as TGTGCCAGCAGCTTGGCCGGTGGGTCACAGCCCCAGCATTTT. It codes for CASSLAGGSQPQHF.